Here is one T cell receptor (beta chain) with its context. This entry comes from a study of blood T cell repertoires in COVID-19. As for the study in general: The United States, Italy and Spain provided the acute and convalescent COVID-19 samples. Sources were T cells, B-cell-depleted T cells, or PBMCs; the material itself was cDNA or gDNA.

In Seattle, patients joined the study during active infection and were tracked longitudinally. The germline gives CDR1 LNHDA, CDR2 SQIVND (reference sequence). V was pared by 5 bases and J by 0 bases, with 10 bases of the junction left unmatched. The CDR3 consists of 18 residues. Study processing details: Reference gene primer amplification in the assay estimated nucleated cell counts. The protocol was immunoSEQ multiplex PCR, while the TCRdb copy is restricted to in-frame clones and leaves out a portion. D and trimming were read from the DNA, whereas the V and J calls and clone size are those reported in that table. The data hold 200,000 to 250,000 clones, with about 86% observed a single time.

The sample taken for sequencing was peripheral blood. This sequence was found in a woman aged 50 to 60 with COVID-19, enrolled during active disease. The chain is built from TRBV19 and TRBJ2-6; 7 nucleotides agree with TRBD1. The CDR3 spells CASSDSTGPSSGANVLTF. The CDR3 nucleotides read TGTGCCAGTAGTGATTCGACAGGGCCTTCCTCTGGGGCCAACGTCCTGACTTTC.